This TCR beta chain was obtained from a study of T-cell reconstitution after alpha-beta-depleted transplantation in children. Notes on the study in general: From surviving recipient T cells and thymic progenitors came the high day-60 TCRbeta diversity observed in some patients. One year post-transplant, T-cell counts and diversity were largely derived from T cells produced anew. As was reported, about two months after transplant, alpha-beta T cells came from several hundred expanded graft clones.

Library preparation (for TCRbeta) was performed with unique molecular identifiers. Using its own MiXCR run on the PCR reads, TCRdb lists one record per CDR3 protein. The sample includes about 980,000 distinct CDR3 sequences, around 30% of them seen just once. A remark on this clonotype: The antigen is not known.

The CDR3 contains 16 residues. V was clipped by 1 base and J by 2 bases, with 15 bases between them. Per germline, CDR1 LGHNA and CDR2 YSLEER. The receptor's source is a boy younger than two who had a stem cell transplant for SCID, so the T cells may come from the graft donor. Material: PBMCs, mostly from graft donor cells, obtained 360 days after TCRalphabeta/CD19-depleted stem cell transplant. The rearrangement links TRBV4-3 to TRBJ2-7; D is tentatively TRBD1 or TRBD2 (6 bases each). CDR3: CASSQGVGGGPYEQYF. The DNA of the CDR3 is TGCGCCAGCAGCCAAGGTGTCGGAGGGGGGCCCTACGAGCAGTACTTC.